The source of this TCR beta chain is a study of control samples from healthy donors and cancer patients. Assay: immunoSEQ multiplex PCR; the TCRdb copy retains only in-frame clones and omits some. This sample has 130,000 or so clones, with around 90% found just once. Germline CDR1 is MNHNS and CDR2 is SASEGT. Deletions cut 3 bases from V and 3 bases from J, with 6 bases between. The CDR3 extends over 13 amino acids. J is TRBJ1-5 and V is TRBV6-1; D not resolved. The sample comprised blood. This receptor was identified in a man aged 40-49 years in good health. The CDR3 reads CASSERINQPQHF. The CDR3 DNA sequence: TGTGCCAGCAGTGAGCGTATCAATCAGCCCCAGCATTTT.